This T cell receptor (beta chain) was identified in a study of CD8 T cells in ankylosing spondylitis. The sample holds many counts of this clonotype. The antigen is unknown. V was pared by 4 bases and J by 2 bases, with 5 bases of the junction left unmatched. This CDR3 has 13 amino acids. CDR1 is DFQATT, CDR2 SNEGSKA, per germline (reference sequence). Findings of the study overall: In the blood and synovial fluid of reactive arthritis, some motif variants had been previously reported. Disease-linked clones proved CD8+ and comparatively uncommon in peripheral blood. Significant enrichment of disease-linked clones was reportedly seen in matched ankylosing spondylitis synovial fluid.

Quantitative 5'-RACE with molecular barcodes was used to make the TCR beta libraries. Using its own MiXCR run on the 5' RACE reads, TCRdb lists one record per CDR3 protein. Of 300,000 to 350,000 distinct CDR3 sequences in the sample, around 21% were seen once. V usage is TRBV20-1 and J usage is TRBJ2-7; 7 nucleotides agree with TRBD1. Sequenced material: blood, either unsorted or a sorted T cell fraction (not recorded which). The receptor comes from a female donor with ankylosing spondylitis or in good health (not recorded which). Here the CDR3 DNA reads TGCAGTGCTACCGGGACAGTGGCCTACGAGCAGTACTTC. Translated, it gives CSATGTVAYEQYF.